This T cell receptor beta chain was profiled in a study of beta chain features in type 1 diabetes. This clone came up a few times. Its specificity is unknown. Every isolated RNA sample was fully reverse transcribed, so sequencing captured expressed TCRB transcripts. The repertoire was sequenced with immunoSEQ multiplex PCR; TCRdb's copy has only in-frame clones and lacks some. The repertoire holds around 250,000 clones, with more than 11% as singletons. The study, taken as a whole, reports: TCRB CDR3 length was moderately but significantly reduced in all four CD4+ subsets of Type 1 diabetes patients.

Between the trimmed V and J ends, which lost 5 bases and 7 bases, there was a span of 15 bases. Germline CDR1 GTSNPN, CDR2 SVGIG (reference sequence). CDR3 length: 12 residues. This receptor was taken from a man under 40 with type 1 diabetes. V gene TRBV30 combines with J gene TRBJ2-7, with unresolved D. Sequenced sample: naive CD4+ T cells from blood. CDR3 sequence reads: CAWAEGAEEQYF. DNA of the CDR3: TGTGCCTGGGCAGAAGGAGCTGAGGAGCAGTACTTC.